A single sample gave rise to the 22 T cell receptor beta chains below, sequenced in a study of T cell responses to AZD1222 COVID-19 vaccine. The table came from immunoSEQ multiplex PCR; TCRdb's copy has only in-frame clones and leaves some out. In the table there are some 150,000 clones, around 90% of which are singletons. Sequencing was performed on peripheral blood, taken on day 0 of AZD1222 vaccination. The receptors come from an adult in good health.

The V call is TRBV7-9, the J call TRBJ2-5; a possible D gene is TRBD1 (5 bases). Germline CDR1 and CDR2: SEHNR and FQNEAQ (reference sequence). V was trimmed by 2 bases and J by 2 bases, leaving 9 bases between them. CDR3 length: 14 amino acids. The CDR3 region is CASSLIRDQETQYF. The CDR3 nucleotides read TGTGCCAGCAGCTTAATCAGGGATCAAGAGACCCAGTACTTC. The whole variable domain, remainder taken from reference TRBV7-9 and TRBJ2-5, is DTGVSQNPRHKITKRGQNVTFRCDPISEHNRLYWYRQTLGQGPEFLTYFQNEAQLEKSRLLSDRFSAERPKGSFSTLEIQRTEQGDSAMYLCASSLIRDQETQYFGPGTRLLVL.

The chain joins TRBV6-2 or TRBV6-3 to TRBJ2-3, with D hard to call. The CDR3 length is 11 residues. CDR1 is MNHEY and CDR2 is SVGEGT in the germline V gene. Between the trimmed V and J ends, which lost 4 bases and 4 bases, there was a span of 3 bases. DNA for the CDR3: TGTGCCAGCAGTTCGTCAGATACGCAGTATTTT. Residues: CASSSSDTQYF.

The chain links TRBV28 to TRBJ2-2; D gene uncertain. Per the germline V gene, CDR1 is MDHEN and CDR2 is SYDVKM. The CDR3 covers 17 residues. V was cut by 2 bases and J by 1 base, with 14 bases left in between. DNA for the CDR3: TGTGCCAGCAGTTTAAACCGCCGCCAGAGGAACACCGGGGAGCTGTTTTTT. Encoded protein: CASSLNRRQRNTGELFF.

This chain links TRBV6-5 with TRBJ2-2, with a possible D match to TRBD1 (8 bases). CDR1 and CDR2 (germline): MNHEY, SVGAGI. The V end was cut by 7 bases, the J end by 7 bases, with 16 bases between. CDR3 length: 14 amino acids. CDR3 loop: CASNNRGGIGELFF. CDR3 in DNA: TGTGCCAGCAACAACAGGGGGGGAATCGGGGAGCTGTTTTTT.

The chain is built from TRBV5-4 and TRBJ2-1; 7 bases are a match to TRBD2. The junction had 4 bases not matched to a gene; V was cut back by 0 bases and J by 4 bases. CDR1 is SGHNT, CDR2 YYREEE, per germline (reference sequence). This CDR3 region has 15 residues. The CDR3 region has the DNA TGTGCCAGCAGCTTGGGGGTTAGCGGGTACAATGAGCAGTTCTTC. Translated: CASSLGVSGYNEQFF. Looking up the rest from reference TRBV5-4 and TRBJ2-1 gives the full variable domain: ETGVTQSPTHLIKTRGQQVTLRCSSQSGHNTVSWYQQALGQGPQFIFQYYREEENGRGNFPPRFSGLQFPNYSSELNVNALELDDSALYLCASSLGVSGYNEQFFGPGTRLTVL.

The J gene is TRBJ1-2, the V gene TRBV18; 7 bases align to TRBD1. Per germline, CDR1 KGHSH and CDR2 LQKENI. The CDR3 contains 15 residues. With 5 bases clipped from V and 3 bases from J, the junction kept 9 bases outside the gene matches. CDR3 in DNA: TGTGCCAGCTCAGTATCGACAGGGTATGACTATGGCTACACCTTC. This encodes CASSVSTGYDYGYTF.

The V call is TRBV5-1, the J call TRBJ2-7; 7 bases are shared with TRBD2. The germline V gene has CDR1 SGHRS and CDR2 YFSETQ. The CDR3 length is 16 residues. The junction had 11 bases not matched to a gene; V was cut back by 4 bases and J by 1 base. The CDR3 is CASSDFRASGSYEQYF. As DNA, the CDR3 is TGCGCCAGCAGCGACTTTCGGGCTAGCGGTTCCTACGAGCAGTACTTC.

J is TRBJ1-1 and V is TRBV13; D not certain. Germline V lookup: CDR1 PRHDT, CDR2 FYEKMQ (reference sequence). This CDR3 is 14 amino acids long. Trimming removed 1 base at V and 0 bases at J, with 6 bases between. The CDR3 here is CASSLEAVNTEAFF. The CDR3 bases are TGTGCCAGCAGCTTAGAGGCAGTGAACACTGAAGCTTTCTTT.

V usage is TRBV21-1 and J usage is TRBJ1-6; the D call in the table, TRBD1, was not verified against the DNA. TRBV21-1 is a documented pseudogene. The CDR3 runs 17 residues. The CDR3 DNA reads as TGTGCCAGCAGCCTTACCCTAGGACAGGGGGAAATACGAGCCCTCCACTTT. Translated: CASSLTLGQGEIRALHF.

The V gene is TRBV5-4, the J gene TRBJ1-3, with TRBD1 matching 11 bases. This CDR3 comprises 18 residues. V lost 4 bases to trimming and J lost 0 bases; unmatched junction nucleotides: 9. Germline CDR1 reads SGHNT; CDR2 reads YYREEE (reference sequence). CDR3 sequence (DNA): TGTGCCAGCAGCCCCCAGCTCGGGACAGGGGGCTCTGGAAACACCATATATTTT. Translated, it gives CASSPQLGTGGSGNTIYF.

The chain combines TRBV5-1 with TRBJ2-1, with 12 bases fitting TRBD2. Germline V gene sequence: CDR1 SGHRS, CDR2 YFSETQ. There are 15 residues in the CDR3. V trimming: 7 bases; J trimming: 4 bases; junction bases outside the gene matches: 6. Here the CDR3 reads CASGLAGGPYNEQFF. In DNA, the CDR3 is TGCGCCAGCGGGCTAGCGGGGGGGCCATACAATGAGCAGTTCTTC.

J is TRBJ2-5 and V is TRBV5-5; a weak D match, TRBD1 (6 bases). Germline CDR1 and CDR2: SGHKS and YYEKEE (reference sequence). CDR3 length: 18 amino acids. With 0 bases removed from V and 5 bases from J, the gap between germline ends came to 23 bases. The CDR3: CASSLAPIDTGWGETQYF. Here the CDR3 DNA reads TGTGCCAGCAGCTTGGCCCCAATTGATACAGGGTGGGGGGAGACCCAGTACTTC. Full variable domain (outside the CDR3, taken from reference TRBV5-5 and TRBJ2-5): DAGVTQSPTHLIKTRGQQVTLRCSPISGHKSVSWYQQVLGQGPQFIFQYYEKEERGRGNFPDRFSARQFPNYSSELNVNALLLGDSALYLCASSLAPIDTGWGETQYFGPGTRLLVL.

This clone was seen just once. The chain combines TRBV19 with TRBJ1-6, with 10 bases that match TRBD1. CDR3 length: 16 amino acids. The germline gives CDR1 LNHDA, CDR2 SQIVND (reference sequence). The V gene end was trimmed by 5 bases and the J gene end by 4 bases; junction bases not matched to a gene: 5. The CDR3 spells CASSAGQGSYNSPLHF. The DNA for the CDR3 is TGTGCCAGTAGTGCGGGACAGGGGTCATATAATTCACCCCTCCACTTT.

This chain links TRBV7-3 with TRBJ1-1; D remains unclear. Germline CDR1 is SGHTA and CDR2 is FQGTGA. The CDR3 has 13 residues. Trimming cost V 6 bases and J 3 bases, with 11 bases left between them. The chain's CDR3 is CASRSVGDTEAFF. DNA for the CDR3: TGTGCCAGCAGGTCCGTGGGCGACACTGAAGCTTTCTTT.

This chain uses TRBV18 with TRBJ2-1; 7 nucleotides agree with TRBD1. The CDR3 runs 15 residues. Germline CDR1 reads KGHSH; CDR2 reads LQKENI. Trimming took 4 bases from V and 3 from J; bases not matched to a gene: 6. The CDR3 region has the DNA TGTGCCAGCTCACGCGGACAGGCGAACTACAATGAGCAGTTCTTC. Translation: CASSRGQANYNEQFF.

The genes are TRBV6-5 and TRBJ2-3, with D unclear. From germline, CDR1 is MNHEY and CDR2 SVGAGI. V was trimmed by 6 bases and J by 2 bases, leaving 9 bases between them. The CDR3 spans 13 residues. The CDR3 DNA is TGTGCCAGCAGGAAGACGACCACAGATACGCAGTATTTT. Residues: CASRKTTTDTQYF.

The chain combines TRBV19 with TRBJ1-2; a possible D gene is TRBD1 (5 bases). The CDR3 runs to 13 residues. CDR1 is LNHDA and CDR2 is SQIVND in the germline V gene (reference sequence). V lost 5 bases to trimming and J lost 4 bases, with 11 bases between them. The CDR3 here is CASSRGWGYGYTF. CDR3 bases: TGTGCCAGTAGTCGGGGGTGGGGCTATGGCTACACCTTC.

The V call is TRBV19, the J call TRBJ1-5; 8 bases fit TRBD1. The germline gives CDR1 LNHDA, CDR2 SQIVND (reference sequence). The V gene end was trimmed by 3 bases and the J gene end by 1 base; junction bases not matched to a gene: 8. The CDR3 contains 17 residues. The chain's CDR3 is CASSIPPRTGSNQPQHF. Here the CDR3 DNA reads TGTGCCAGTAGTATCCCCCCACGGACAGGGAGCAATCAGCCCCAGCATTTT.

J is TRBJ2-7 and V is TRBV9; D not resolved. CDR1 is SGDLS and CDR2 is YYNGEE in the germline V gene. The CDR3 contains 13 residues. V lost 4 bases to trimming and J lost 2 bases, with 10 bases between them. CDR3 nucleotide sequence: TGTGCCAGCAGCAACGGGTTAACCTACGAGCAGTACTTC. Protein product: CASSNGLTYEQYF. Based on the CDR3 plus reference TRBV9 and TRBJ2-7, the full variable domain is DSGVTQTPKHLITATGQRVTLRCSPRSGDLSVYWYQQSLDQGLQFLIQYYNGEERAKGNILERFSAQQFPDLHSELNLSSLELGDSALYFCASSNGLTYEQYFGPGTRLTVT.

The V and J genes are TRBV10-3 and TRBJ1-2; 8 bases match TRBD1. Germline V gives CDR1 ENHRY, CDR2 SYGVKD. J was trimmed by 4 bases and V by 5 bases; bases with no gene match: 6. The CDR3 extends over 14 amino acids. The CDR3 loop reads CAISRDRGFYGYTF. DNA for the CDR3: TGTGCCATCAGTCGCGACAGGGGCTTCTATGGCTACACCTTC.

As regards this clone: A read error may account for a junction end that differs from germline. The genes are TRBV5-1 and TRBJ1-1, with TRBD1 as a possible D gene (6 bases). Germline-derived CDR1 and CDR2 are SGHRS and YFSETQ. This CDR3 comprises 13 residues. The CDR3 DNA is TGCGCCAGCAGCACCGGACAGAACCCTGAAGCTTTCTTT. It is translated as CASSTGQNPEAFF.

The chain links TRBV7-2 to TRBJ2-2; D might be TRBD1 (5 bases). Germline-derived CDR1 and CDR2 are SGHTA and FQGNSA. The CDR3 extends over 15 amino acids. V was trimmed by 8 bases and J by 6 bases, leaving 19 bases between them. The CDR3 protein is CASYESGLGPGELFF. The CDR3 nucleotides read TGTGCCAGCTACGAGTCTGGGTTGGGGCCCGGGGAGCTGTTTTTT.